This section outlines one T cell receptor (beta chain) sequence together with its context. The J segment lost 8 bases and the V segment lost 7 bases, leaving 5 bases of the junction unmatched. CDR3 length equals 12 residues. The germline CDR1 and CDR2 sequences are SNHLY and FYNNEI. Sequenced by immunoSEQ multiplex PCR; TCRdb stores in-frame clones only, minus some. The sample records a few hundred thousand clones, around 87% being singletons. These data belong to a study of blood T cell repertoires in COVID-19. This receptor was identified in a woman in her twenties or thirties with COVID-19, enrolled during active disease. This chain connects TRBV2 to TRBJ2-1; 7 bases line up with TRBD1. The source material was peripheral blood. CDR3 DNA sequence: TGTGCCAGCACCAGACAGGGCTATGAGCAGTTCTTC. This encodes CASTRQGYEQFF. The full variable domain, in which reference TRBV2 and TRBJ2-1 provide the parts outside the CDR3, is EPEVTQTPSHQVTQMGQEVILRCVPISNHLYFYWYRQILGQKVEFLVSFYNNEISEKSEIFDDQFSVERPDGSNFTLKIRSTKLEDSAMYFCASTRQGYEQFFGPGTRLTVL.